The 17 T cell receptor beta chains below all came from one sample that was sequenced in a study of blood T cell repertoires in COVID-19. Assay: immunoSEQ multiplex PCR; the TCRdb copy retains only in-frame clones and omits some. The sample shows some 270,000 clones, roughly 88% of them seen only once. The sequenced sample consisted of peripheral blood. The origin of the receptors is a human donor with COVID-19, enrolled during active disease. The donor label of this sample is uncertain.

The chain recombines TRBV3-1 (or the pseudogene TRBV3-2) with TRBJ1-3; 8 nucleotides align to TRBD1. J gave up 6 bases and V 1 base, and 2 bases lay outside the gene matches. CDR3 size: 14 residues. Germline values: CDR1 LGHDT, CDR2 YNNKEL (reference sequence). The CDR3 nucleotides read TGTGCCAGCAGCCAAGCAGGGGGCGAAAACACCATATATTTT. Translating gives CASSQAGGENTIYF.

The J gene is TRBJ1-6, the V gene TRBV19; TRBD1 matches 8 bases. V lost 5 bases, J lost 5 bases, and 2 bases stayed unmatched. The germline CDR1 and CDR2 sequences are LNHDA and SQIVND (reference sequence). This CDR3 contains 14 residues. The CDR3 DNA is TGTGCCAGTAGTCAGACAGGGGATAATTCACCCCTCCACTTT. Translating gives CASSQTGDNSPLHF. The whole variable domain, filled in from reference TRBV19 and TRBJ1-6, reads DGGITQSPKYLFRKEGQNVTLSCEQNLNHDAMYWYRQDPGQGLRLIYYSQIVNDFQKGDIAEGYSVSREKKESFPLTVTSAQKNPTAFYLCASSQTGDNSPLHFGNGTRLTVT.

This clone was recorded a few times. This CDR3 is also generated by other DNA sequences in the sample. This chain joins TRBV12-3 or TRBV12-4 and TRBJ1-6; TRBD1 matches 9 bases. Trimming took 5 bases from V and 7 from J; bases not matched to a gene: 0. This CDR3 has 13 amino acids. The CDR3 protein is CASSGQGNSPLHF. For the CDR3, the DNA is TGTGCCAGCAGTGGACAGGGGAATTCACCCCTCCACTTT.

This clone occurred once. This chain's CDR3 is CASSLWPLGGLGTDTQYF. In DNA, the CDR3 is TGTGCCAGCAGTTTATGGCCCTTGGGAGGGCTGGGCACAGATACGCAGTATTTT. V usage is TRBV28 and J usage is TRBJ2-3, with 7 bases matching TRBD2. Trimming at V came to 0 bases and at J to 1 base, leaving 10 bases not matched to a gene. The CDR3 is made up of 18 amino acids. Germline-derived CDR1 and CDR2 are MDHEN and SYDVKM.

Only one count was recorded for this clone. V usage is TRBV5-6 and J usage is TRBJ2-1, with a tentative D call TRBD1 (6 bases). This CDR3 has 16 residues. Germline V lookup: CDR1 SGHDT, CDR2 YYEEEE. V lost 0 bases and J lost 4, with 14 bases in between. The CDR3 sequence is CASSLDPTGLYNEQFF. The CDR3 DNA sequence: TGTGCCAGCAGCTTGGATCCTACAGGGTTGTACAATGAGCAGTTCTTC.

The chain links TRBV20-1 to TRBJ2-7; possibly TRBD1 for D (6 bases). This CDR3 has 13 residues. Germline CDR1 is DFQATT and CDR2 is SNEGSKA (reference sequence). Trimming shortened V by 3 bases and J by 3 bases, and 12 bases separated the two germline ends. This CDR3 is CSASWGHVYEQYF. DNA for the CDR3: TGCAGTGCTAGTTGGGGGCACGTCTACGAGCAGTACTTC.

V gene TRBV4-1 combines with J gene TRBJ2-5; D perhaps matches TRBD1 (5 bases). Germline assignment: CDR1 MGHRA and CDR2 YSYEKL. The V gene lost 1 base and the J gene lost 5 bases, with 11 bases spanning the gap. This CDR3 has 14 amino acids. CDR3 DNA sequence: TGCGCCAGCAGCCAAGTTAGGGCAGGGGAGACCCAGTACTTC. Protein sequence: CASSQVRAGETQYF.

Points on this clone: Other DNA sequences in the sample encode the same CDR3. The chain has TRBV30 and TRBJ1-2; no definite D call. CDR3 size: 11 residues. V shed 0 bases and J shed 6 bases, with 5 bases lying between them. CDR1 GTSNPN and CDR2 SVGIG come from the germline V gene (reference sequence). The CDR3 coding sequence is TGTGCCTGGAGTGTCGGAGATGGCTACACCTTC. Encoded protein: CAWSVGDGYTF.

The chain carries TRBV28 and TRBJ1-5, with D tentatively TRBD1 (6 bases). The CDR3 contains 14 residues. Germline V gene data show CDR1 as MDHEN and CDR2 as SYDVKM. The germline V and J ends were trimmed by 5 bases and 1 base, with 9 bases remaining between them. The CDR3 region is CASSVQGSNQPQHF. Written as DNA, the CDR3 is TGTGCCAGCAGTGTCCAGGGGAGCAATCAGCCCCAGCATTTT. Together with reference TRBV28 and TRBJ1-5, the CDR3 gives the full variable domain: DVKVTQSSRYLVKRTGEKVFLECVQDMDHENMFWYRQDPGLGLRLIYFSYDVKMKEKGDIPEGYSVSREKKERFSLILESASTNQTSMYLCASSVQGSNQPQHFGDGTRLSIL.

The CDR3 protein is CASRMTSSYNEQFF. CDR3 bases: TGTGCCAGCAGAATGACTAGCTCCTACAATGAGCAGTTCTTC. V gene TRBV2 combines with J gene TRBJ2-1; TRBD2 is a possible D gene (6 bases). CDR1 is SNHLY and CDR2 is FYNNEI in the germline V gene. V lost 6 bases and J 0 bases, leaving 9 bases between the germline ends. This CDR3 has 14 residues.

The V call is TRBV5-4, the J call TRBJ2-3; possible D gene TRBD1, 5 bases. Deletions cut 1 base from V and 2 bases from J, with 11 bases between. Germline CDR1 reads SGHNT; CDR2 reads YYREEE (reference sequence). The length of the CDR3 is 15 residues. This CDR3 is CASSLFQGITDTQYF. CDR3 nucleotides: TGTGCCAGCAGCTTGTTTCAGGGCATCACAGATACGCAGTATTTT. Based on the CDR3 plus reference TRBV5-4 and TRBJ2-3, the full variable domain is ETGVTQSPTHLIKTRGQQVTLRCSSQSGHNTVSWYQQALGQGPQFIFQYYREEENGRGNFPPRFSGLQFPNYSSELNVNALELDDSALYLCASSLFQGITDTQYFGPGTRLTVL.

This rearrangement joins TRBV6-5 to TRBJ1-6; D not resolved. The CDR3 totals 13 residues. Germline CDR1 MNHEY, CDR2 SVGAGI. V lost 6 bases and J 14 bases, leaving 17 bases between the germline ends. The CDR3 protein is CASSPVRTGALHF. The CDR3 DNA reads as TGTGCCAGCAGCCCCGTCCGGACTGGGGCCCTCCACTTT.

This rearrangement joins TRBV5-1 to TRBJ2-7, with 10 bases aligning to TRBD2. Germline-derived CDR1 and CDR2 are SGHRS and YFSETQ. The CDR3 totals 15 residues. With V trimmed by 4 bases and J by 0 bases, 4 bases remained unmatched. CDR3 amino acids: CASSVTSGVSYEQYF. The CDR3, as DNA: TGCGCCAGCAGCGTAACTAGCGGGGTCTCCTACGAGCAGTACTTC. The full variable domain, completed using reference TRBV5-1 and TRBJ2-7, is KAGVTQTPRYLIKTRGQQVTLSCSPISGHRSVSWYQQTPGQGLQFLFEYFSETQRNKGNFPGRFSGRQFSNSRSEMNVSTLELGDSALYLCASSVTSGVSYEQYFGPGTRLTVT.

This clone has just a few counts. This chain uses TRBV4-1 with TRBJ2-2; 8 nucleotides align to TRBD1. This CDR3 spans 15 amino acids. The J segment lost 7 bases and the V segment lost 4 bases, leaving 8 bases of the junction unmatched. Germline loops: CDR1 MGHRA, CDR2 YSYEKL. The CDR3 here is CASSPRQGLGGELFF. CDR3 sequence (DNA): TGCGCCAGCAGCCCACGACAGGGGTTGGGCGGGGAGCTGTTTTTT.

Notes on this clone: The same CDR3 also results from other DNA sequences found in this sample. The chain links TRBV6-2 or TRBV6-3 to TRBJ1-2; a possible D gene is TRBD1 (6 bases). Looked up from germline, CDR1 is MNHEY and CDR2 is SVGEGT. V gave up 0 bases and J gave up 7 bases, with 9 bases separating them. This CDR3 spans 13 amino acids. The DNA for the CDR3 is TGTGCCAGCAGTTACTCAGGGGGTACTGGCTACACCTTC. It encodes CASSYSGGTGYTF.

This clone turned up a few times. This rearrangement joins TRBV28 to TRBJ2-3, with 7 bases identical to TRBD2. This CDR3 is 15 amino acids long. Germline assignment: CDR1 MDHEN and CDR2 SYDVKM. V lost 0 bases, J lost 3 bases, and 3 bases stayed unmatched. The CDR3 DNA reads as TGTGCCAGCAGTTTATGGGACGGGAGGACAGATACGCAGTATTTT. As protein: CASSLWDGRTDTQYF.

This sequence joins TRBV10-3 and TRBJ2-5; 9 nucleotides line up with TRBD2. The germline V gene encodes CDR1 ENHRY and CDR2 SYGVKD. The CDR3 sequence is 13 residues long. Trimming at V came to 10 bases and at J to 2 bases, leaving 5 bases not matched to a gene. The CDR3 DNA follows: TGTGCCACCAGACTAGCGGTACAAGAGACCCAGTACTTC. It yields the protein CATRLAVQETQYF.